This TCR beta chain was obtained from a study of blood T cells in healthy people across ages. The table lists this clonotype with a few counts. Its antigen is unidentified. A sample-barcoded 5' primer and a J-beta primer mix were used in a second PCR of roughly 6 to 11 cycles. Unique molecular identifiers of 12 random nucleotides labeled each cDNA. TCRdb ran MiXCR on the 5' RACE reads and lists one entry per CDR3 protein. The table lists 780,000 or so distinct CDR3 sequences, 45% to 70% of them singletons, with roughly 25% in the top ten. Study-wide results and caveats: Unsorted PBMC material precluded a definitive naive versus antigen-experienced comparison. TCR beta diversity was tightly associated with the proportion of naive T cells. In long-lived donors, naive CD4+ cell counts and diversity exceeded those of aged donors.

This clonotype was obtained from a man aged 35-49 years in good health. Sample: blood.

For the CDR3, the DNA is TGTGCCAGCAGTTTACAGCCCCCCACAGATACGCAGTATTTT. Protein sequence: CASSLQPPTDTQYF. The chain is built from TRBV27 and TRBJ2-3; no firm D call. The CDR3 is 14 amino acids. Germline V lookup: CDR1 MNHEY, CDR2 SMNVEV (reference sequence). Trimming left V 2 bases short and J 2 bases short, with 8 bases between.